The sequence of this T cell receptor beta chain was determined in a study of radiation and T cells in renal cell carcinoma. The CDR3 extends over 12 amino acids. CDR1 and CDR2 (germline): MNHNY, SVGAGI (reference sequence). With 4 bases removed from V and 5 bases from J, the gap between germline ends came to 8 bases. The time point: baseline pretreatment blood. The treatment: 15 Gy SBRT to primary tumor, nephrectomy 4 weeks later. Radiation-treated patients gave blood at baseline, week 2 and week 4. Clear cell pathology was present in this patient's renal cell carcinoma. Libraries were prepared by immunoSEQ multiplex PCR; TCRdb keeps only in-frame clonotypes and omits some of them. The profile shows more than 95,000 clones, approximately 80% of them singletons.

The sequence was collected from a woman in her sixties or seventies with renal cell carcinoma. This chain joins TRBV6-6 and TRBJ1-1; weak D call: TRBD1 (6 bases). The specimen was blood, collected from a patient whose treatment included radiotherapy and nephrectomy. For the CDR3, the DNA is TGTGCCAGCAGTTCCACAGGGACTGAAGCTTTCTTT. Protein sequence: CASSSTGTEAFF.